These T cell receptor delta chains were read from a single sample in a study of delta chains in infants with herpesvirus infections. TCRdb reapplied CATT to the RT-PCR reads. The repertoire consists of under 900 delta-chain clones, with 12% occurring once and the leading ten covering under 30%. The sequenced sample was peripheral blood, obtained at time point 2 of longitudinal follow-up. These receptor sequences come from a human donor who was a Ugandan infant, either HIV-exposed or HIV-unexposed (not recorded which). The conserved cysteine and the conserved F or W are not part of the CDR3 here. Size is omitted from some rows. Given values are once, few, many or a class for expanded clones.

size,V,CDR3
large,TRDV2,ACDTTGGYSASWDTRQMF
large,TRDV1,ALGGVLGGSLI
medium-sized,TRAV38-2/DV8,AYRRGKVAFLRFLSPSPDKLI
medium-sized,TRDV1,ALGKQRIHPYTDKLI
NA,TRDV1,ALGESKEDGSYASITGGWRADKLI
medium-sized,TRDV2,ACDKILGDTWDTRQMF
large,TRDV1,ALGEVPRTGGTLDKLI
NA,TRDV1,ALGSLPTNWGKHGTDKLI
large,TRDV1,ALGEPPESYPSTGGYAKTTDKLI
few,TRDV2,ACDTGGFSSWDTRQMF
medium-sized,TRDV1,ALGPTSPSISYTAVLI
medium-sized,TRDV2,ACDAYWGIDWDTRQMF
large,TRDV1,ALGGFRSQLF
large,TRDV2,ACDTPLGDNDKLI
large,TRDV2,ACDTLGDYSSWDTRQMF
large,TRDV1,ALLIRTGCMVGTYTDKLI
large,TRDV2,ACDTVLGDNSWDTRQMF
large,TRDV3,AFPWGIRDKLI
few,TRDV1,ALGGRLCGLHYTDKLI
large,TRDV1,ALLLGDTGYTDKLI
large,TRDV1,ALGSNEGETAQLF
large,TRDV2,ACDPVLGDTRLI
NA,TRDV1,ALGESFPSLGICTDKLI
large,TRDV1,ALGEKEGDTDKLI
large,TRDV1,ALGELVGFRLGDLKLI
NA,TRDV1,ALGEEVLPRAYLYTDKLI
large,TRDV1,ALGPLHSRLLWYTDKLI
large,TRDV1,ALGELPCCPPLLDKLI
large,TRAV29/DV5,AAPQGDGYTDKLI
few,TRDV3,AFPPSSYWGRKKGSQYTDKLI
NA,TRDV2,ACDTAGDSSWDTRQMF
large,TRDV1,ALGDLIPTCGGSLTDKLI
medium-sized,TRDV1,ALGELVFWSYHGIRWEDTDKLI
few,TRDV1,ALGGSGGIKYTDKLI
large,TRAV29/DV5,AASALGWGFALTAQLF
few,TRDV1,ALGERPTRPSYDPLGDPATDKLI
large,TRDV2,ACDTVGINSSWDTRQMF
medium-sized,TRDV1,ALGEDRSGILTDKLI
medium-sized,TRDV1,ALVNSFLFTGEKPLYTDKLI
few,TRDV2,ACDVLGDTIDKLI
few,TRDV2,ACDAPEGYWGIGPPFGGTDKLI